A single T cell receptor (beta chain) is shown here with its context. Antigen unknown. TCR beta CDR3 region amplification was performed from RNA transcripts. TCR CDR3 underwent first-round RT-PCR with the HTBI primer set. From the multiplex PCR reads, TCRdb called clonotypes with MiXCR, one entry per CDR3 protein. The repertoire consists of about 400,000 distinct CDR3 sequences, with about 12% occurring once and the leading ten covering around a tenth. This record comes from a study of T cells in Graves' hyperthyroidism and ophthalmopathy. Study-wide results and limits: The model predicted ophthalmopathy a median around six months before onset.

The CDR3 consists of 16 residues. Trimming took 3 bases from V and 4 from J, leaving 15 bases between them. The V gene's germline CDR1 is KGHDR and CDR2 SFDVKD. Lactation, pregnancy, other autoimmune disease or uncontrolled infection excluded patients. PBMCs were obtained from over 8.5 ml fresh peripheral blood. The genes are TRBV24-1 and TRBJ2-1; TRBD2 is a possible D gene (5 bases). This TCR came from a woman between 18 and 30 years old with Graves' hyperthyroidism. The source material was blood. This chain's CDR3 is CATSDLDSSGYNEQFF. The CDR3 coding sequence is TGTGCCACCAGTGATCTCGACTCAAGCGGATACAATGAGCAGTTCTTC.